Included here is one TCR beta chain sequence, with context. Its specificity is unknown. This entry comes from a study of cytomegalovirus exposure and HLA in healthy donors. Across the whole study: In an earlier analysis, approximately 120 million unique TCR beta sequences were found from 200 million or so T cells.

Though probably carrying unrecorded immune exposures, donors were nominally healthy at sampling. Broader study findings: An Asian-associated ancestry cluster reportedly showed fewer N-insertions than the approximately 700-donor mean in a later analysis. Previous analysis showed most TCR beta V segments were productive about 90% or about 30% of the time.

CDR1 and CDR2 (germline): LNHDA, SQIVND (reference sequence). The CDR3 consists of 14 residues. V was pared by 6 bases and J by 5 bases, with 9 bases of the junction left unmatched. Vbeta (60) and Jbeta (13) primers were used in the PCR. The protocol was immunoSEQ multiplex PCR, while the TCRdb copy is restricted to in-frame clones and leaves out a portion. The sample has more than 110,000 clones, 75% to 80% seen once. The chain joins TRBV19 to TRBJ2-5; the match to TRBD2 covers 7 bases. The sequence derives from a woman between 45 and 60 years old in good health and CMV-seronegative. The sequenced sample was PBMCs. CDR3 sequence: CASRPLGLEETQYF. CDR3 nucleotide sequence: TGTGCCAGTAGACCCCTAGGACTAGAGGAGACCCAGTACTTC.